This T cell receptor beta chain stems from a study of T cell responses to AZD1222 COVID-19 vaccine. Study-wide results and limits: Reports indicate that nearly half of spike-specific TCRs are directed at unmutated variant regions.

Sequencing was performed with immunoSEQ multiplex PCR; in TCRdb, only in-frame clones are kept and a portion is missing. The sample shows about 270,000 clones, almost 95% of them seen only once. Looked up from germline, CDR1 is SGDLS and CDR2 is YYNGEE. The CDR3 length is 15 residues. The germline V and J ends were trimmed by 1 base and 1 base, with 8 bases remaining between them. Turning to this clone: The antigen is undetermined.

The clonotype originates from an adult who received the AZD1222 COVID-19 vaccine. The chain links TRBV9 to TRBJ2-2; D is unresolved. The sequenced sample was peripheral blood, obtained 28 days after the second AZD1222 dose. The CDR3, as DNA: TGTGCCAGCAGCGTACCGAGAGGGAACACCGGGGAGCTGTTTTTT. Encoded protein: CASSVPRGNTGELFF.